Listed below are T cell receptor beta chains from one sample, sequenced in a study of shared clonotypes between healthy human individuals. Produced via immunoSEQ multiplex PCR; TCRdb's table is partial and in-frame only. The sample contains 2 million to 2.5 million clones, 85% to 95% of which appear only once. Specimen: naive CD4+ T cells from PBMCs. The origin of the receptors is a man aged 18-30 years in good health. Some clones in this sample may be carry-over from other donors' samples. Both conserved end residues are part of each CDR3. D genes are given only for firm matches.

DNA: TGTGCCAGCTCTCGAGGCGGGACTTCGTACACTGAAGCTTTCTTT
CDR3: CASSRGGTSYTEAFF
length: 15
V: TRBV6-1
D: -
J: TRBJ1-1

DNA: TGTGCCAGCAGTTTTAAACAGGGGAAGAACACCTTC
CDR3: CASSFKQGKNTF
length: 12
V: TRBV28
D: TRBD1
J: TRBJ1-2

DNA: TGCAGCGCCATATCCGCAGGACTATTCTATGGCTACACCTTC
CDR3: CSAISAGLFYGYTF
length: 14
V: TRBV29-1
D: -
J: TRBJ1-2

DNA: TGCGCCAGCAGCCAAGACGCAGGGACAGATACGCAGTATTTT
CDR3: CASSQDAGTDTQYF
length: 14
V: TRBV4-1
D: -
J: TRBJ2-3

DNA: TGCGCCAGCAGTTCCACTGGACAGGGCACAGATACGCAGTATTTT
CDR3: CASSSTGQGTDTQYF
length: 15
V: TRBV5-1
D: TRBD1
J: TRBJ2-3

DNA: TGTGCCAGCAGCTTGGGTGGCGGCACCCTAGGGACTGAAGCTTTCTTT
CDR3: CASSLGGGTLGTEAFF
length: 16
V: TRBV5-4
D: -
J: TRBJ1-1

DNA: TGTGCCAGCAGTGGCCTTTTCTACGAGCAGTACTTC
CDR3: CASSGLFYEQYF
length: 12
V: TRBV6-1
D: -
J: TRBJ2-7

DNA: TGTGCCAGCAGCGAGGGGACAGGTAATCAGCCCCAGCATTTT
CDR3: CASSEGTGNQPQHF
length: 14
V: TRBV5-5
D: TRBD1
J: TRBJ1-5

DNA: TGCGCCAGCAGCCCGGTGATCAGCGGGAGGGTGAGCGAGCAGTACTTC
CDR3: CASSPVISGRVSEQYF
length: 16
V: TRBV5-1
D: TRBD2
J: TRBJ2-7

DNA: TGTGCCAGCAGAACGACAGGGTTCCTGGGACCCCTCCACTTT
CDR3: CASRTTGFLGPLHF
length: 14
V: TRBV27
D: TRBD1
J: TRBJ1-6

DNA: TGTGCCAGCAGCTTAAATGATGGCTTCGACACTGAAGCTTTCTTT
CDR3: CASSLNDGFDTEAFF
length: 15
V: TRBV7-9
D: -
J: TRBJ1-1